This T cell receptor beta chain was documented in a study of cytomegalovirus exposure and HLA in healthy donors. Study-wide findings and caveats: Later analysis identified several of the most significant clusters that appeared linked to common viral pathogens. According to the study, around 160 TCR beta chains were cytomegalovirus-associated. It was reported that TCR beta sequences correctly inferred the HLA-A and HLA-B alleles for most subjects.

Only a few counts were recorded for this clone. Antigen unknown. CDR1 is KGHSH, CDR2 LQKENI, per germline. Trimming took off 3 bases at V and 4 bases at J, with 15 bases between the two ends. This CDR3 comprises 15 residues. Primers for the PCR totalled 60 Vbeta and 13 Jbeta. Only in-frame clones appear in the TCRdb table, and some are missing; sequencing was by immunoSEQ multiplex PCR. The data show 200,000 to 250,000 clones, around four fifths seen once. Sequences were obtained from PBMCs. This sequence was found in a man over 45 in good health and CMV-seronegative. J is TRBJ1-1 and V is TRBV18; D may be TRBD1 (6 bases). The CDR3 loop reads CASSPQTGKSTEAFF. The CDR3 nucleotides read TGTGCCAGCTCACCGCAGACAGGAAAGAGCACTGAAGCTTTCTTT. Using reference TRBV18 and TRBJ1-1 for the parts outside the CDR3, the full variable domain is NAGVMQNPRHLVRRRGQEARLRCSPMKGHSHVYWYRQLPEEGLKFMVYLQKENIIDESGMPKERFSAEFPKEGPSILRIQQVVRGDSAAYFCASSPQTGKSTEAFFGQGTRLTVV.